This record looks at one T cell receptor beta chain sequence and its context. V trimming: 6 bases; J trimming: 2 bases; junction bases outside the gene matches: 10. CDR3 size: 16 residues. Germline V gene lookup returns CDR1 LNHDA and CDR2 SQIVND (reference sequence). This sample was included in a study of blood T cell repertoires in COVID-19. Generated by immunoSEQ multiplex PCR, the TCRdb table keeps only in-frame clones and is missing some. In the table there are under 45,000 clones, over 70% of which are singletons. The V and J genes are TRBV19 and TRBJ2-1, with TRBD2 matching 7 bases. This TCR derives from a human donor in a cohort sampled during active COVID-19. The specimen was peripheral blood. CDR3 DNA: TGTGCCAGTAGCCAGACCGCGGGAGTCACCTACAATGAGCAGTTCTTC. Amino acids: CASSQTAGVTYNEQFF.